Below, one T cell receptor (beta chain) is given with its context. It has no known antigen specificity. Base qualities are not provided; no much larger clone lies one nucleotide away. All donors were healthy Caucasians. The twin cohort comprised three pairs of female monozygotic twins, all aged about 18 to 29 years. CD4+ and CD8+ T cell populations were isolated with positive isolation kits from Invitrogen. The data derive from a study of identical twins listed by TCRdb under 2016. As for the study more broadly: To test whether fetal clonotypes persist, this study deep-sequenced TCR alpha and beta repertoires from monozygotic twins, from unrelated adults of various ages, and from cord blood. To rule out contamination, replicate twin experiments were performed at different times with different library preparation protocols. General study outcomes and caveats: In monozygotic twins, out-of-frame TCR alpha sharing was systematically underestimated by recombination models, although the models agreed with sharing between unrelated individuals. Zero-insertion analyses could be partly confounded by invariant T cells such as MAIT and iNKT, though diverse VJ usage argued against such confounding for most clonotypes. Fewer insertions were carried by abundant cord blood beta clonotypes; a weaker similar trend was observed in young adult naive repertoires, while no such trend was observed in memory repertoires. A weaker excess of twin sharing was found in beta out-of-frame sequences because the signal-to-noise ratio was lowered by fewer shared sequences. Compared with coincidental sharing between unrelated individuals, an excess of low generation-probability sequences was observed among out-of-frame TCR alpha sequences shared between twins. Because the same donors could not be followed over many years, the conclusions relied on cross-sectional statistical analysis.

V ends up 11 bases short and J 5 bases short, with an unmatched junction base count of 14. From the cysteine up to the phenylalanine, the CDR3 has a length of 15 residues. The sequence is cut down to CDR3 DNA, 45 bases in frame from base 1. Via the germline V gene, CDR1 is MNHNS and CDR2 SASEGT. Preparation of the library involved 5' RACE. Sequencing was performed on an Illumina HiSeq 2000. A universal primer binding site was added through template switching, and the final cDNA carried a unique molecular identifier so that TCR cDNA molecules could be counted accurately. First-strand cDNA for TCR alpha and beta chains was synthesized from specific primers in the conserved constant-segment region. To control for contamination, every cDNA library was double barcoded, receiving both a SMART-Mk sample barcode and Illumina barcodes. TruSeq adapter sequences along with Illumina sample barcodes were introduced in two successive PCR steps. The TCR alpha and beta cDNA libraries were sequenced on the Illumina HiSeq platform using custom primers. For the original study's pipeline: MiGEC processed the raw reads to extract unique molecular identifiers, while MiXCR was used to determine the CDR3 positions. Recombination models were inferred per individual with the repgenHMM and IGoR tools using an EM algorithm. Shared clonotype analysis was performed with the tcR package in R, normalizing sharing by the product of cloneset sizes. To study raw recombination without the effects of thymic and clonal selection, out-of-frame nonproductive sequences were analyzed. TCRdb trimmed public reads at Q25 via fastp, called clones via MiXCR and kept in-frame beta chains. Each CDR3 protein gets just one entry, which takes the most common genes and DNA from the rows behind it. The V and J calls were determined by TCRdb, not by the authors. The sample has some 500,000 distinct CDR3 sequences on record, roughly 13% of them singletons. About 1% of the sample is taken by the ten largest.

The data also belong to a second study, concerning yellow fever vaccine responses in identical twins. Looking at the second paper: According to the authors, the vaccine-induced T cell response in identical twins seemed to be partly convergent and partly specific to each individual. Focusing on identical twins, the study followed the T cell clones that responded to the vaccine, and did so with precision.

Sequenced input: CD4+ T cells sorted from blood. This sequence uses TRBV6-1 and TRBJ2-5; 10 bases in the junction line up with TRBD1. The sequence was collected from a woman aged 18-29 years in good health. The sequenced DNA: TGTGCCGGCAAAAGACAGGGGGCGCCCCGGGAGACCCAGTACTTC. Translated, this is CAGKRQGAPRETQYF.